This T cell receptor (beta chain) was captured in a study of blood T cell repertoires in COVID-19. Study-level information: Sources were T cells, B-cell-depleted T cells, or PBMCs; the material itself was cDNA or gDNA.

Participants were aged about 18 to 89 years from approximately 23 US areas. Clinical history reported by participants formed the basis on which cohorts were assigned. Unmatched junction bases numbered 15, after V lost 7 bases and J lost 12 bases. Germline V gene sequence: CDR1 MDHEN, CDR2 SYDVKM. The CDR3 length is 14 residues. Assay used: immunoSEQ multiplex PCR; TCRdb lists only in-frame clones, some missing. This table has approximately 200,000 clones, approximately 80% appearing once. The source material was PBMCs or T cells enriched from blood (not recorded which). The sequence derives from a woman aged 40 to 50 with acute COVID-19. The rearrangement joins TRBV28 to TRBJ2-1; 7 bases fit TRBD1. CDR3 nucleotides: TGTGCCAGCACCCCGCCCGGGACAGAGATCTTGCAGTTCTTC. This sequence encodes CASTPPGTEILQFF.